This T cell receptor (beta chain) was captured by sequencing in a study of blood T cell repertoires in COVID-19. This CDR3 has 16 residues. The junction had 15 bases not matched to a gene; V was cut back by 3 bases and J by 8 bases. CDR1 is LGHDT and CDR2 is YNNKEL in the germline V gene (reference sequence). Clones were sequenced by immunoSEQ multiplex PCR, and TCRdb holds only the in-frame ones, with some missing. The sample shows under 150,000 clones, 85% of them seen only once. Sequencing used peripheral blood. V is TRBV3-1 (or the pseudogene TRBV3-2) and J is TRBJ1-2, with 7 bases aligning to TRBD1. This clonotype was sampled from an older woman with COVID-19, enrolled during active disease. CDR3 DNA: TGTGCCAGCAGCCACACAAGTGGGACAGCCGTGGCCGGCTACACCTTC. Residues: CASSHTSGTAVAGYTF.